The source of this TCR beta chain is a study of spatial heterogeneity in lung cancer. Study outcomes and limitations: Tumors with more nonsynonymous mutations had more expanded intratumoral alpha and beta TCRs.

TCRdb processed the 5' RACE reads anew with MiXCR; each CDR3 protein has one entry. The data contain about 7,400 distinct CDR3 sequences, roughly 7.5% of them singletons. A note on this clonotype: Its target is unknown.

Stated time point: sample taken at primary tumor resection. Researchers sequenced whole RNA taken from tumor, nontumor lung or frozen PBMC without sorting. There are 16 residues in the CDR3. Germline V gene data show CDR1 as SGHVS and CDR2 as FNYEAQ. The V end lost 5 bases, the J end lost 3 bases, and 20 bases lay between the germline ends. Sequencing was performed on lung tumor tissue, taken at surgery. The receptor was derived from a male donor with early-stage non-small cell lung cancer. The chain has TRBV7-6 and TRBJ2-7, with D perhaps matching TRBD1 (7 bases). DNA for the CDR3: TGTGCCAGCAGCGGCGGGGAGGCCGGGACAGTCTACGAGCAGTACTTC. Residues: CASSGGEAGTVYEQYF.